Following are 29 T cell receptor beta chains from one sample sequenced in a study of human T cells and chemical hapten exposure. TCRdb re-derived calls from the RACE reads in MiXCR, one entry per CDR3 protein. Counted here are approximately 86,000 distinct CDR3 sequences, about 11% occurring once; the ten biggest clones make up 1% to 1.2%. Sample time point: patch test 3, about 24 weeks after DPC sensitization. Treatment noted: therapeutic diphenylcyclopropenone sensitization with weekly scalp DPC. This specimen consisted of whole blood, obtained in connection with sensitization to the hapten diphenylcyclopropenone (DPC). All receptors derive from a woman aged 25 to 39 with alopecia areata. Some clones in this sample may be carry-over from other donors' samples.

The rearrangement uses TRBV4-3 and TRBJ2-1; 9 bases fit TRBD2. The V gene end was trimmed by 0 bases and the J gene end by 9 bases; junction bases not matched to a gene: 9. Per germline, CDR1 LGHNA and CDR2 YSLEER. The CDR3 consists of 16 residues. The DNA for the CDR3 is TGCGCCAGCAGCCAAGAATGGGCTAGCGGGAAAGGTGAGCAGTTCTTC. Translating gives CASSQEWASGKGEQFF.

This clonotype was seen ten or more times. The rearrangement uses TRBV12-2 and TRBJ2-2. TRBV12-2 is classified as a pseudogene. The CDR3 loop spans 17 amino acids. The chain's CDR3 is CASRLTIPEQNTGELFF. CDR3 DNA sequence: TGTGCAAGTCGCTTAACCATACCGGAACAGAACACCGGGGAGCTGTTTTTT.

The table lists this clonotype with a few counts. J is TRBJ2-3 and V is TRBV29-1, with a tentative D call TRBD2 (5 bases). The CDR3 runs to 12 residues. The V and J ends lost 4 bases and 4 bases respectively, with 9 bases between them. Germline V lookup: CDR1 SQVTM, CDR2 ANQGSEA. The DNA of the CDR3 is TGCAGCGTTGCGAGCGGAGCAGATACGCAGTATTTT. Translation gives CSVASGADTQYF.

This clonotype was recorded many times. The chain joins TRBV20-1 to TRBJ1-1; D not certain. The germline V and J ends were trimmed by 4 bases and 1 base, with 10 bases remaining between them. CDR3 length: 13 amino acids. Germline V CDR1 and CDR2: DFQATT, SNEGSKA (reference sequence). The CDR3 DNA sequence: TGCAGTGCTAAGAGCGGTCCGAACACTGAAGCTTTCTTT. It is translated as CSAKSGPNTEAFF.

This clonotype appeared many times. The V call is TRBV6-5, the J call TRBJ2-5; 8 nucleotides match TRBD1. The CDR3 is 14 amino acids. CDR1 and CDR2 (germline): MNHEY, SVGAGI. After removal of 7 bases from V and 4 bases from J, the junction contained 8 bases not matched to a gene. As DNA, the CDR3 is TGTGCCAGCAAGGGAGCAGGGGGCAGAGAGACCCAGTACTTC. Amino acid sequence: CASKGAGGRETQYF.

The CDR3 here is CASIGLASRNEQFF. The DNA for the CDR3 is TGCGCCAGCATTGGACTAGCATCTCGCAATGAGCAGTTCTTC. The genes are TRBV10-2 and TRBJ2-1; 8 bases are shared with TRBD2. Germline V gene sequence: CDR1 WSHSY, CDR2 SAAADI. V was clipped by 7 bases and J by 6 bases; unmatched bases: 8. This CDR3 region has 14 residues.

The chain uses TRBV6-2 or TRBV6-3 and TRBJ2-5; 11 bases match TRBD2. V lost 2 bases and J lost 4; bases outside the gene matches: 6. The CDR3 totals 16 residues. In germline, CDR1 is MNHEY, CDR2 SVGEGT. CDR3 loop: CASSYGLAGGAETQYF. The CDR3 coding sequence is TGTGCCAGCAGTTACGGTCTAGCGGGAGGAGCAGAGACCCAGTACTTC.

This clonotype was seen at least ten times. The chain carries TRBV28 and TRBJ2-1, with D tentatively TRBD2 (6 bases). The ends were cut back, 8 bases at V and 4 bases at J, with 12 bases in the middle. This CDR3 is 13 amino acids long. Germline CDR1 is MDHEN and CDR2 is SYDVKM. CDR3 region: CASCSGRYNEQFF. The CDR3 DNA is TGTGCCAGCTGCAGCGGGCGGTACAATGAGCAGTTCTTC.

This clonotype was detected a few times. The rearrangement links TRBV6-5 to TRBJ1-4; D might be TRBD1 (5 bases). The CDR3 has 11 amino acids. Looked up from germline, CDR1 is MNHEY and CDR2 is SVGAGI. Trimming removed 6 bases at V and 10 bases at J, with 9 bases between. CDR3 nucleotides: TGTGCCAGCAGCCAGGGTGGAAAACTGTTTTTT. This gives the protein CASSQGGKLFF.

This clonotype was detected only a few times. This chain connects TRBV20-1 to TRBJ2-6; TRBD2 is a possible D gene (5 bases). Trimming took 3 bases from V and 0 from J, leaving 6 bases between them. Germline V CDR1 and CDR2: DFQATT, SNEGSKA (reference sequence). CDR3 length: 14 amino acids. The CDR3 spells CSASRGSGANVLTF. As DNA, the CDR3 is TGCAGTGCTAGTCGGGGCTCTGGGGCCAACGTCCTGACTTTC.

In this sample, this clonotype turned up many times. This rearrangement joins TRBV4-3 to TRBJ2-1; D uncertain. Trimming took 0 bases from V and 0 from J, leaving 6 bases between them. The CDR3 covers 15 residues. Germline values: CDR1 LGHNA, CDR2 YSLEER. CDR3 nucleotide sequence: TGCGCCAGCAGCCAAGACAGGAGCTCCTACAATGAGCAGTTCTTC. This translates into CASSQDRSSYNEQFF.

The table lists this clonotype with a count of one. The chain combines TRBV29-1 with TRBJ2-5; D gene ambiguous. V was shortened by 5 bases and J by 0 bases, with 16 bases between the two germline ends. In germline, CDR1 is SQVTM, CDR2 ANQGSEA. CDR3 length: 15 amino acids. The CDR3 sequence is CSVTPPNTYQETQYF. The CDR3 DNA sequence: TGCAGCGTTACCCCACCGAATACGTACCAAGAGACCCAGTACTTC. The whole variable domain, remainder taken from reference TRBV29-1 and TRBJ2-5, is SAVISQKPSRDICQRGTSLTIQCQVDSQVTMMFWYRQQPGQSLTLIATANQGSEATYESGFVIDKFPISRPNLTFSTLTVSNMSPEDSSIYLCSVTPPNTYQETQYFGPGTRLLVL.

This clonotype has just a few counts. V and J are TRBV15 and TRBJ2-5, with TRBD1 matching over 9 bases. CDR1 and CDR2 from the germline V gene are LNHNV and YYDKDF (reference sequence). Trimming took 3 bases from V and 5 from J; bases not matched to a gene: 10. This CDR3 comprises 16 residues. The CDR3 DNA follows: TGTGCCACCAGCAGGGGAGCAACAGGGGGCGATGAGACCCAGTACTTC. This sequence encodes CATSRGATGGDETQYF.

The chain recombines TRBV9 with TRBJ2-3; D unclear. The CDR3 spans 16 residues. V lost 0 bases to trimming and J lost 0 bases, with 11 bases between them. Germline V gene lookup returns CDR1 SGDLS and CDR2 YYNGEE. CDR3 loop: CASSVAFSSSTDTQYF. CDR3 DNA: TGTGCCAGCAGCGTAGCTTTCAGCTCTAGCACAGATACGCAGTATTTT.

This chain links TRBV28 with TRBJ1-3, with TRBD1 matching 7 bases. J was trimmed by 0 bases and V by 5 bases; bases with no gene match: 7. From germline, CDR1 is MDHEN and CDR2 SYDVKM. There are 16 residues in the CDR3. This chain's CDR3 is CASSPGTAFSGNTIYF. CDR3 coding DNA: TGTGCCAGCAGTCCCGGGACAGCATTCTCTGGAAACACCATATATTTT.

This clonotype was counted between two and nine times. The chain carries TRBV5-1 and TRBJ1-3; D not resolved. The CDR3 is made up of 16 amino acids. CDR1 and CDR2 (germline): SGHRS, YFSETQ. The V end was cut by 5 bases, the J end by 0 bases, with 15 bases between. The CDR3 nucleotides are TGCGCCAGCAGGGTGGGGAGTACCAGCTCTGGAAACACCATATATTTT. The encoded protein is CASRVGSTSSGNTIYF.

The chain is built from TRBV20-1 and TRBJ1-5, with D uncertain. V dropped 1 base and J dropped 5 bases, with 3 bases sitting between them. This CDR3 contains 11 residues. Germline lookup yields CDR1 DFQATT and CDR2 SNEGSKA (reference sequence). CDR3 nucleotide sequence: TGCAGTGCTAGAGGTGATCAGCCCCAGCATTTT. Its protein product is CSARGDQPQHF.

In this sample, this clonotype turned up a few times. The rearrangement joins TRBV28 to TRBJ2-7; 7 bases agree with TRBD1. This CDR3 has 11 residues. With V trimmed by 10 bases and J by 5 bases, 5 bases remained unmatched. Per germline, CDR1 MDHEN and CDR2 SYDVKM. CDR3 nucleotides: TGTGCCACTACAGGGGCGCACGAGCAGTACTTC. This translates into CATTGAHEQYF.

This clonotype was picked up many times. The chain couples TRBV11-2 to TRBJ2-3; unclear D gene. With 4 bases removed from V and 6 bases from J, the gap between germline ends came to 8 bases. This CDR3 has 12 amino acids. Germline CDR1 SGHAT, CDR2 FQNNGV. The CDR3 DNA reads as TGTGCCAGCAGCTCAAGTGGCGATACGCAGTATTTT. Amino acids: CASSSSGDTQYF. Full variable domain (outside the CDR3, taken from reference TRBV11-2 and TRBJ2-3): EAGVAQSPRYKIIEKRQSVAFWCNPISGHATLYWYQQILGQGPKLLIQFQNNGVVDDSQLPKDRFSAERLKGVDSTLKIQPAKLEDSAVYLCASSSSGDTQYFGPGTRLTVL.

This clonotype was seen at least ten times. The genes are TRBV4-1 and TRBJ1-1; D gene unclear. Germline V gives CDR1 MGHRA, CDR2 YSYEKL. The V end was cut by 4 bases, the J end by 8 bases, with 11 bases between. The CDR3 is made up of 12 amino acids. The CDR3 DNA is TGCGCCAGCAGCCTTCGCCTGGGGGAAGCTTTCTTT. Amino acids: CASSLRLGEAFF.

This clonotype has ten or more counts. J is TRBJ1-1 and V is TRBV7-9; no reliable D call. This CDR3 region has 11 residues. Germline V gives CDR1 SEHNR, CDR2 FQNEAQ (reference sequence). The germline V and J ends were trimmed by 2 bases and 4 bases, with 2 bases remaining between them. Here the CDR3 reads CASSLSTEAFF. The CDR3 DNA reads as TGTGCCAGCAGCTTATCCACTGAAGCTTTCTTT.

This clonotype has a count of ten or more. The chain couples TRBV28 to TRBJ1-5; perhaps TRBD1 as D (5 bases). The V gene lost 6 bases and the J gene lost 7 bases, with 19 bases spanning the gap. The CDR3 spans 15 residues. The germline V gene encodes CDR1 MDHEN and CDR2 SYDVKM. Here the CDR3 DNA reads TGTGCCAGCAGCCCCCATCGGGGGACGGGGCAGCCCCAGCATTTT. Its protein is CASSPHRGTGQPQHF.

This clonotype has at least ten counts. The rearrangement links TRBV7-6 to TRBJ1-1; D uncertain. Germline lookup yields CDR1 SGHVS and CDR2 FNYEAQ. The CDR3 runs 15 residues. Trimming shortened V by 1 base and J by 3 bases, and 12 bases separated the two germline ends. The DNA of the CDR3 is TGTGCCAGCAGCTTAGGCCGGGCCTTGGACACTGAAGCTTTCTTT. Its translation: CASSLGRALDTEAFF.

The rearrangement links TRBV20-1 to TRBJ2-5; 7 bases are shared with TRBD1. Germline V CDR1 and CDR2: DFQATT, SNEGSKA (reference sequence). CDR3 size: 13 residues. The J segment lost 4 bases and the V segment lost 6 bases, leaving 8 bases of the junction unmatched. CDR3 amino acids: CSADPTGTETQYF. The CDR3 nucleotides are TGCAGTGCCGACCCGACAGGGACAGAGACCCAGTACTTC.

There are many counts of this clonotype. CDR3 residues: CASRPGTGTTYEQYF. CDR3 coding DNA: TGTGCCAGCAGACCAGGGACAGGGACCACCTACGAGCAGTACTTC. The chain uses TRBV11-2 and TRBJ2-7, with 9 bases matching TRBD1. This CDR3 has 15 amino acids. CDR1 and CDR2 (germline): SGHAT, FQNNGV. The junction had 8 bases not matched to a gene; V was cut back by 6 bases and J by 2 bases.

At least ten counts were recorded for this clonotype. V is TRBV3-1 and J is TRBJ2-7; weak D call: TRBD1 (6 bases). Trimming left V 0 bases short and J 2 bases short, with 8 bases between. Germline V gives CDR1 LGHDT, CDR2 YNNKEL (reference sequence). The length of the CDR3 is 14 residues. DNA of the CDR3: TGTGCCAGCAGCCAAGAGGACAGCCCCTACGAGCAGTACTTC. Translating it yields CASSQEDSPYEQYF.

This chain uses TRBV5-4 with TRBJ1-3; possible D gene TRBD1, 6 bases. V was shortened by 5 bases and J by 2 bases, with 11 bases between the two germline ends. Germline V gene sequence: CDR1 SGHNT, CDR2 YYREEE (reference sequence). This CDR3 comprises 14 residues. In nucleotides, the CDR3 is TGTGCCAGCAGTAAGGGACAAACTGGAAACACCATATATTTT. Translating gives CASSKGQTGNTIYF.

This clonotype was found many times. The V and J genes are TRBV4-2 and TRBJ2-3; D perhaps matches TRBD2 (6 bases). Germline V gene lookup returns CDR1 LGHNA and CDR2 YNFKEQ. The CDR3 loop spans 17 amino acids. V lost 0 bases, J lost 1 base, and 14 bases lay in between. The CDR3 DNA follows: TGTGCCAGCAGCCAAGAGGCGGGGCAGGGAGGCACAGATACGCAGTATTTT. This gives the protein CASSQEAGQGGTDTQYF.

V gene TRBV7-9 combines with J gene TRBJ1-5; 7 positions match TRBD1. Germline trimming cut 5 bases from V and 1 base from J; bases unmatched to any gene: 11. The CDR3 is made up of 17 amino acids. From germline, CDR1 is SEHNR and CDR2 FQNEAQ (reference sequence). The chain's CDR3 is CASSGVQGVWSNQPQHF. CDR3 DNA sequence: TGTGCCAGCAGCGGCGTGCAGGGGGTATGGAGCAATCAGCCCCAGCATTTT.